This T cell receptor beta chain was observed in a study of PD-1 blockade in classical Hodgkin lymphoma. Study outcomes and limitations: Excluded were patients who started nivolumab under 1 year after ASCT, a group that had lower diversity. Relapsed/refractory patients reportedly had the lowest baseline TCR diversity, below newly diagnosed patients, who were below healthy donors. The study found that TCR diversity rose significantly by C4D1 in CD4+ but not CD8+ cells.

Profiled with immunoSEQ multiplex PCR; TCRdb holds only in-frame clones, not every one. The sample has 30,000 or so clones; around 86% are singletons. The table lists this clone with a count of one. The antigen remains unidentified. The time point denotes: cycle 4 day 1 (C4D1), after less than seven weeks of nivolumab. Every single patient, without exception, relapsed after autologous stem cell transplantation, and brentuximab vedotin exposure varied. Purified CD4+ T cells were obtained from thawed PBMCs through magnetic negative selection. The input for sequencing was CD4+ T cells from blood, taken before the fourth cycle of nivolumab. The TCR sequence derives from a human donor with classical Hodgkin lymphoma.

Here the CDR3 DNA reads TGTGCCAGCAGAGGGCAGAGTCGCGGCTACACCTTC. As protein: CASRGQSRGYTF. This chain links TRBV6-5 with TRBJ1-2, with no clear D. With 6 bases removed from V and 8 bases from J, the gap between germline ends came to 13 bases. This CDR3 region has 12 residues. Germline CDR1 reads MNHEY; CDR2 reads SVGAGI.